Below, one T cell receptor beta chain is given with its context. V was trimmed by 2 bases and J by 1 base, leaving 14 bases between them. The CDR3 totals 16 residues. Germline CDR1 and CDR2: KGHSH and LQKENI. Using immunoSEQ multiplex PCR, the repertoire was profiled, and TCRdb retains in-frame clones only, with some absent. The data contain approximately 670,000 clones, about nine tenths of them singletons. The sample comes from a study of blood T cell repertoires in COVID-19. The sequence came from a woman younger than 30 with acute or convalescent COVID-19. The sequencing input was peripheral blood. The chain recombines TRBV18 with TRBJ2-5; tentative D call: TRBD2 (7 bases). CDR3 sequence: CASSPGGGLGQETQYF. In DNA, the CDR3 is TGTGCCAGCTCACCAGGGGGGGGGCTCGGCCAAGAGACCCAGTACTTC.